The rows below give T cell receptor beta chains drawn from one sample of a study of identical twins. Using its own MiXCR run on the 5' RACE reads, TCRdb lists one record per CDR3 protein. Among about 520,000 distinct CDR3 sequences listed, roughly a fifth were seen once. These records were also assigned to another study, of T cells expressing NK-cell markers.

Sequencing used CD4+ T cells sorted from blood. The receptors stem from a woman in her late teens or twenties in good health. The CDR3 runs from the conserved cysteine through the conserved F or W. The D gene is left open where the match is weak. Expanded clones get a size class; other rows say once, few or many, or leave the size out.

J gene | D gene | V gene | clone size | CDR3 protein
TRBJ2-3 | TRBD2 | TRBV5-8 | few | CASSLSGKSTDTQYF
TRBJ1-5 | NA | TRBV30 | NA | CAWSKRSPSRIFLNQPQHF
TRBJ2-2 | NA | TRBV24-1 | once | CATSHGTSNTGELFF
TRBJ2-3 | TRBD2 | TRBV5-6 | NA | CASSFSGLAASTDTQYF
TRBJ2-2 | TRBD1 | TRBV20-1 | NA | CSASQGSDGELFF
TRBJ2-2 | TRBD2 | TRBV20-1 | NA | CSARGGLAGGTNTGELFF
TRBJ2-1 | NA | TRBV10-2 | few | CASGVSGGDNEQFF
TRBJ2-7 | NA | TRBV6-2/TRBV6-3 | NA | CASSYETESYEQYF
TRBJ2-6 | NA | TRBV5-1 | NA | CASSLDGSSGANVLTF
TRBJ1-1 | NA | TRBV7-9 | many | CASSFISTTEAFF
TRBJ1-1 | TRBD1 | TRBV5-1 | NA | CASSLEGQGAQAFF
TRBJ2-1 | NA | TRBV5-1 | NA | CASSPGISGNEQFF
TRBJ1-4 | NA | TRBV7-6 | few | CASSFRVDEKLFF
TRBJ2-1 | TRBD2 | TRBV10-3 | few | CAISSGTSGGKGIHEQFF
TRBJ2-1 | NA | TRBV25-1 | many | CASTKGGYNEQFF
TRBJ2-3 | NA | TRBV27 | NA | CASSNREGTQYF
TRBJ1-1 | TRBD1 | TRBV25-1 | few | CATRTGSGEAFF
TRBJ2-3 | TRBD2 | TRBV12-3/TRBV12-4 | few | CATRTSGRTPLTGPQYF
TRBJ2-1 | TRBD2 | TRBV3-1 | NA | CASSQEGTFGLAGGEQFF
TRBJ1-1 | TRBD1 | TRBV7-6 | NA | CASSLMTGTMNTEAFF
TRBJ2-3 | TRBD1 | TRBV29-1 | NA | CSVQGAADTQYF
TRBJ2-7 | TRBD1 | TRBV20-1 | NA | CSATTGARPYEQYF
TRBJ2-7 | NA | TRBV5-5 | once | CASGRGPLCEQYF
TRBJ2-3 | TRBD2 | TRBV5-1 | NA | CASSLTGGGVDTQYF
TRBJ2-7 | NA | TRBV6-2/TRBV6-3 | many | CASSFFPYEQYF
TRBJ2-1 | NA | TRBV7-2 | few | CASSPRGLSSYNEQFF
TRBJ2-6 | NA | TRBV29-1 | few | CSVEGSGSGANVLTF
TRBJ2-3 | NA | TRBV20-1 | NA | CSAPKGLAGDTQYF
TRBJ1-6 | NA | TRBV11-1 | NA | CASSLAVGGVSPLHF
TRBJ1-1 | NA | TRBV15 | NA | CATSRDGHRAFF
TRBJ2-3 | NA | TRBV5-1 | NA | CASSPLGAGIMDTQYF
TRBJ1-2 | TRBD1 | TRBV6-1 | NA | CASSPAGDRAIYGYTF
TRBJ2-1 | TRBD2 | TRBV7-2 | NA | CASSLGSSPAGRYEQFF
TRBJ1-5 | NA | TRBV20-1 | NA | CSARDGPSQPQHF
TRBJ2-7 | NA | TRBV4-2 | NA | CASSQPLTSRAYEQYF
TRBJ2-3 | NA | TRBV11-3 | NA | CASSLGGKGDTQYF
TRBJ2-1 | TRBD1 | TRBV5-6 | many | CASNRPDRAFGEQFF
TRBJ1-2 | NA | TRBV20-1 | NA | CSARDSGQGYTF
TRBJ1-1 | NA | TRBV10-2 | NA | CASSYRKGEAFF
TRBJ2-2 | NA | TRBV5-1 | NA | CASSFSIGEANTGELFF
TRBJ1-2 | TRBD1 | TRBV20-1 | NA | CSARATGDYGYTF
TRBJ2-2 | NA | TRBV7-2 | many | CASSLVVPGELFF
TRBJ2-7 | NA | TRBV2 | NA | CASSDSDGAEQYF
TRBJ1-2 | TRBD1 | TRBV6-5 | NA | CASSSGQGIGRGYTF
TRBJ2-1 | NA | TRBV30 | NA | CAWSVLAPSSYNEQFF
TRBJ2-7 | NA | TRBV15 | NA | CATRQTFRDIQYF
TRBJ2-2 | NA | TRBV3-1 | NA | CASSLQHTGELFF
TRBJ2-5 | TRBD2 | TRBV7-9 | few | CASSPIAGEAQYF
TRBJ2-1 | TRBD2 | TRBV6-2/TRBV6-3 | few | CASWGTSGAYNEQFF
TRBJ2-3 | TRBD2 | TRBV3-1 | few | CASSQDLSSGGKNTQYF
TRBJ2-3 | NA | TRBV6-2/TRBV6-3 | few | CACGGSVHTQYF
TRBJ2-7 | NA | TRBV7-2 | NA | CASSYQARNPYEQYF
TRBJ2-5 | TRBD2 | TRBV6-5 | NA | CASSYSTSGGFGETQYF
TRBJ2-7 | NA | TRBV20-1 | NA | CSARGLYEQYF
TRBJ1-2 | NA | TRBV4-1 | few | CASSQGTQGGGYTF
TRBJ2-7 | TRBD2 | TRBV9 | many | CASTSGGIYEQYF
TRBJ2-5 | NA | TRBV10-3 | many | CAISSREETQYF
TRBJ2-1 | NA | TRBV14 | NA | CASSPLRGVRSYNEQFF
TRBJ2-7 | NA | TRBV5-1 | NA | CASSLQGPSYEQYF
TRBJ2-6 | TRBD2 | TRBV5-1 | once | CASAPGRGTLGANVLTF